These 11 T cell receptor beta chains share one sample of origin, sequenced in a study of control samples from healthy donors and cancer patients (TCRdb year 2020). Receptors were amplified or captured by the immunoSEQ multiplex PCR assay. What TCRdb holds here is the immuneACCESS table cut down to in-frame rearrangements. Part of the clones is not present; checked against another copy, under half of the missing clones reflect an unresolved V gene, and the others are unexplained. This sample comprises approximately 150,000 clones, almost 90% of them detected only once. The top ten hold approximately 1.6% of the sample. Input material: blood. The receptors were sampled from a young man in good health.

The chain combines TRBV19 with TRBJ1-1, with TRBD1 matching 8 bases. V shed 3 bases and J 4 bases; nucleotides not matched to a gene: 13. The CDR3 has 17 residues. Germline V CDR1 and CDR2: LNHDA, SQIVND (reference sequence). The CDR3 DNA follows: TGTGCCAGTAGTATCGGCAGGGGGCGAAGGCGTGGCACTGAAGCTTTCTTT. Its protein product is CASSIGRGRRRGTEAFF.

This chain links TRBV7-2 with TRBJ2-1, with 12 bases aligning to TRBD2. Trimming removed 5 bases from V and 6 bases from J; junction bases left unmatched: 5. Germline CDR1 and CDR2: SGHTA and FQGNSA. The CDR3 spans 15 residues. The CDR3 DNA reads TGTGCCAGCAGCGAGGGACTAGCGGGCGTCAATGAGCAGTTCTTC. The encoded protein is CASSEGLAGVNEQFF.

The V gene is TRBV5-4, the J gene TRBJ2-1; TRBD1 matches at 7 bases. The CDR3 sequence is 15 residues long. V trimming: 2 bases; J trimming: 2 bases; junction bases outside the gene matches: 4. Germline V gives CDR1 SGHNT, CDR2 YYREEE (reference sequence). The CDR3 coding sequence is TGTGCCAGCAGCTTTGGCCAGGGGGCCTACAATGAGCAGTTCTTC. It yields the protein CASSFGQGAYNEQFF.

This chain uses TRBV4-3 with TRBJ1-4; D is undetermined. Germline CDR1 LGHNA, CDR2 YSLEER. The CDR3 runs 16 residues. Trimming left V 0 bases short and J 1 base short, with 9 bases between. The CDR3 nucleotides read TGCGCCAGCAGCCAAGAGGCCCGCGTAACTAATGAAAAACTGTTTTTT. Translating gives CASSQEARVTNEKLFF.

The genes are TRBV30 and TRBJ1-1; weak D call: TRBD1 (6 bases). Germline values: CDR1 GTSNPN, CDR2 SVGIG (reference sequence). Trimming took off 2 bases at V and 1 base at J, with 8 bases between the two ends. CDR3 length equals 13 residues. The CDR3 sequence is CAWSRTENTEAFF. The CDR3 nucleotides are TGTGCCTGGAGTAGGACAGAGAACACTGAAGCTTTCTTT.

V usage is TRBV4-3 and J usage is TRBJ2-2; D possibly corresponds to TRBD1 (5 bases). Trimming left V 2 bases short and J 7 bases short, with 14 bases between. Germline V gene lookup returns CDR1 LGHNA and CDR2 YSLEER. The CDR3 is 15 amino acids. DNA for the CDR3: TGCGCCAGCAGCCAATTCTTCGCAAGGGGCGGGGAGCTGTTTTTT. It is translated as CASSQFFARGGELFF.

The rearrangement uses TRBV2 and TRBJ2-1; the D is unclear. CDR1 is SNHLY, CDR2 FYNNEI, per germline. The V end was cut by 0 bases, the J end by 4 bases, with 4 bases between. This CDR3 spans 13 amino acids. The CDR3 DNA is TGTGCCAGCAGTGAAGCGTTATACAATGAGCAGTTCTTC. It encodes CASSEALYNEQFF.

This clone occurred a few times. The gene calls are TRBV5-5 and TRBJ1-2; D is unclear. The CDR3 runs to 12 residues. Germline V CDR1 and CDR2: SGHKS, YYEKEE (reference sequence). Trimming cost V 0 bases and J 4 bases, with 4 bases left between them. The CDR3 spells CASSLGGYGYTF. The CDR3 nucleotides read TGTGCCAGCAGCTTGGGTGGCTATGGCTACACCTTC.

The chain couples TRBV24-1 to TRBJ2-3; no definite D call. CDR1 is KGHDR and CDR2 is SFDVKD in the germline V gene. The CDR3 is 14 amino acids. V was shortened by 5 bases and J by 2 bases, with 10 bases between the two germline ends. In DNA form, the CDR3 reads TGTGCCACCAGTGGCCCCCAGTCCACAGATACGCAGTATTTT. Protein product: CATSGPQSTDTQYF.

This chain connects TRBV13 to TRBJ1-2; TRBD1 matches 9 bases. Unmatched junction bases numbered 5, after V lost 7 bases and J lost 2 bases. Germline V gene sequence: CDR1 PRHDT, CDR2 FYEKMQ (reference sequence). CDR3 size: 14 residues. This CDR3 reads CASNLGTGNYGYTF. DNA of the CDR3: TGTGCCAGCAACCTAGGGACAGGGAACTATGGCTACACCTTC.

The chain employs TRBV28 and TRBJ2-7; 7 bases line up with TRBD1. The CDR3 is 13 amino acids. Trimming at V came to 6 bases and at J to 0 bases, leaving 2 bases not matched to a gene. CDR1 and CDR2 from the germline V gene are MDHEN and SYDVKM. As DNA, the CDR3 is TGTGCCAGCAGGGGGACAGCCTCCTACGAGCAGTACTTC. It yields the protein CASRGTASYEQYF.